Listed below are T cell receptor beta chains from one sample, sequenced in a study of early T cells in non-severe SARS-CoV-2 infection. Each CDR3 protein is one row after TCRdb ran MiXCR on the 5' RACE reads. This sample yields around 89,000 distinct CDR3 sequences, of which about 14% are seen a single time; about 0.59% belongs to the top ten. Specimen: whole blood. The receptors stem from an adult who was a healthcare worker with PCR-confirmed SARS-CoV-2 infection or an uninfected control (not recorded which). The CDR3 runs from the conserved cysteine through the conserved F or W. The order of the fields is J gene, V gene, CDR3 protein.

J gene: TRBJ1-5; V gene: TRBV6-5; CDR3 protein: CASRSGGSNQPQHF
J gene: TRBJ2-3; V gene: TRBV7-9; CDR3 protein: CASSLDLGQKGTDTQYF
J gene: TRBJ1-2; V gene: TRBV27; CDR3 protein: CASRQTINYGYTF
J gene: TRBJ2-2; V gene: TRBV29-1; CDR3 protein: CSVELRDSNTGELFF
J gene: TRBJ2-5; V gene: TRBV4-2; CDR3 protein: CASSRGTEETQYF
J gene: TRBJ1-6; V gene: TRBV12-2; CDR3 protein: CASRLARCRSYNSPLHF
J gene: TRBJ2-5; V gene: TRBV9; CDR3 protein: CASSRLGEETQYF
J gene: TRBJ2-3; V gene: TRBV6-6; CDR3 protein: CASATGADTQYF
J gene: TRBJ1-2; V gene: TRBV6-1; CDR3 protein: CASSGDRPNYGYTF
J gene: TRBJ1-5; V gene: TRBV5-6; CDR3 protein: CASSLGGPGPQHF
J gene: TRBJ2-3; V gene: TRBV12-3/TRBV12-4; CDR3 protein: CASSPDLTRLDTQYF
J gene: TRBJ2-6; V gene: TRBV5-6; CDR3 protein: CASSLTGDSSGANVLTF
J gene: TRBJ1-2; V gene: TRBV2; CDR3 protein: CASSATGAFRDGYTF
J gene: TRBJ1-6; V gene: TRBV7-9; CDR3 protein: CASSDWDRGYSPLHF
J gene: TRBJ1-1; V gene: TRBV30; CDR3 protein: CAWSVGDTEAFF
J gene: TRBJ2-1; V gene: TRBV10-1; CDR3 protein: CASSELGAEQFF
J gene: TRBJ2-4; V gene: TRBV5-1; CDR3 protein: CASSLTGGTAKNIQYF
J gene: TRBJ1-6; V gene: TRBV3-1; CDR3 protein: CASSLEGTQGKPLHF
J gene: TRBJ2-5; V gene: TRBV3-1; CDR3 protein: CASSQDRNREETQYF
J gene: TRBJ2-3; V gene: TRBV12-3/TRBV12-4; CDR3 protein: CASSGGLGSTDTQYF
J gene: TRBJ1-1; V gene: TRBV6-5; CDR3 protein: CASSKTGGTSAAFF
J gene: TRBJ2-1; V gene: TRBV7-2; CDR3 protein: CASSARGTAEGSRVHNEQFF
J gene: TRBJ2-3; V gene: TRBV5-4; CDR3 protein: CASSFGQGYSTDTQYF
J gene: TRBJ1-1; V gene: TRBV15; CDR3 protein: CATSRDRGEGAFF
J gene: TRBJ2-3; V gene: TRBV29-1; CDR3 protein: CSVGHLDGDTQYF
J gene: TRBJ1-1; V gene: TRBV10-1; CDR3 protein: CASSESRAGTEAFF